This TCR beta chain came from a study of technical replicates of blood from a few donors. In germline, CDR1 is SGHNT, CDR2 YYREEE (reference sequence). V was pared by 2 bases and J by 1 base, with 10 bases between. CDR3 length: 14 amino acids. Repertoires were generated with immunoSEQ multiplex PCR, while TCRdb's copy carries only in-frame clones and drops some. The sample holds under 95,000 clones, 85% to 95% seen once. Sequenced material: T cells isolated from PBMCs. The chain carries TRBV5-4 and TRBJ2-7; D is ambiguous. This sequence originates from a human donor in good health. The CDR3 is CASSFYSSSYEQYF. The CDR3 DNA is TGTGCCAGCAGCTTCTATTCGAGTTCCTACGAGCAGTACTTC.